This is a list of T cell receptor beta chains from one sample in a study of OX40 agonist ivuxolimab in advanced cancers. Sequencing used immunoSEQ multiplex PCR; TCRdb keeps in-frame clones, though not all of them. Among about 100,000 clones listed, approximately 89% were seen once. Sequences were derived from CD4+ or CD8+ T cells sorted from blood, sampled in a trial of the OX40 agonist ivuxolimab. These receptors were collected from an adult with an advanced solid tumor such as melanoma, head and neck, liver or kidney cancer. The CDR3 runs from the conserved cysteine through the conserved F or W.

length	V	J	CDR3
12	TRBV7-2	TRBJ2-2	CASSLRGRELFF
15	TRBV6-5	TRBJ1-4	CASRPGQGGREKLFF
15	TRBV25-1	TRBJ2-3	CASSEGTLWADTQYF
16	TRBV10-3	TRBJ2-2	CAISSWTVINTGELFF
16	TRBV5-4	TRBJ2-5	CASSLDLAGAKETQYF
12	TRBV6-6	TRBJ2-5	CASSPTGQEQYF
12	TRBV5-6	TRBJ1-2	CASSQGNYGYTF
13	TRBV28	TRBJ2-3	CASRSVNTDTQYF
15	TRBV6-6	TRBJ1-2	CASSNIRSGNYGYTF
14	TRBV25-1	TRBJ2-3	CASSGGLGTDTQYF
16	TRBV5-1	TRBJ2-7	CASSLSPGLNSYEQYF
14	TRBV19	TRBJ2-1	CASSPQGAYNEQFF
13	TRBV5-1	TRBJ1-2	CASSWDRGYGYTF
13	TRBV5-4	TRBJ1-1	CASSLFLNTEAFF
11	TRBV30	TRBJ1-2	CAWSPKILYTF
16	TRBV11-2	TRBJ1-5	CASSLGGSQGNQPQHF
13	TRBV5-1	TRBJ1-1	CASSRDLGSEAFF
15	TRBV4-1	TRBJ2-3	CASSQGGTSTDTQYF
14	TRBV6-5	TRBJ1-6	CASSGQGNNSPLHF
12	TRBV25-1	TRBJ1-4	CASSTPTGELFF
13	TRBV28	TRBJ1-1	CASSLLQGPGAFF
16	TRBV6-1	TRBJ2-5	CASSGVGRTNQETQYF
12	TRBV15	TRBJ1-1	CATSRVFEEVFF
14	TRBV4-2	TRBJ1-4	CASSLRGPNEKLFF
14	TRBV6-1	TRBJ2-5	CATQAGGGRETQYF
15	TRBV15	TRBJ1-2	CATSRDHTGGGGYTF
17	TRBV28	TRBJ1-2	CASSSGVQGLLIGVYTF
14	TRBV9	TRBJ2-6	CASSVADGANVLTF
14	TRBV6-5	TRBJ2-6	CASTDSGGANVLTF
14	TRBV9	TRBJ2-5	CASSFTAYGKTQYF
14	TRBV5-1	TRBJ1-6	CASSLGQGDSPLHF
17	TRBV28	TRBJ2-2	CASSSAGAGLNTGELFF
14	TRBV7-3	TRBJ1-6	CASSSRQGNSPLHF
16	TRBV25-1	TRBJ1-4	CASSEFRQGRDEKLFF
13	TRBV6-5	TRBJ1-4	CASSQGGWGKLFF
14	TRBV5-1	TRBJ1-2	CASRLPDPIYGYTF
14	TRBV7-9	TRBJ1-5	CASSLGQGFQPQHF
15	TRBV7-8	TRBJ2-7	CASSLRLREWHEQYF
13	TRBV7-2	TRBJ1-2	CASSSRGGYGYTF
15	TRBV21-1	TRBJ2-3	CASERRAGGTDTQYF
11	TRBV19	TRBJ1-2	CAIWDIRGYTF
13	TRBV5-4	TRBJ1-1	CASSSDINTEAFF
15	TRBV7-3	TRBJ1-1	CASSLMGRGLTEAFF
13	TRBV7-9	TRBJ1-5	CASSPSGGQPQHF
17	TRBV15	TRBJ2-7	CATSRDRNGAFSYEQYF
15	TRBV6-4	TRBJ2-1	CASSEFWTGDNEQFF
14	TRBV5-1	TRBJ1-4	CASSFHRAKEKLFF
15	TRBV7-9	TRBJ1-6	CASSLGGGEGSPLHF
13	TRBV5-1	TRBJ1-1	CASSRGMNTEAFF
15	TRBV7-7	TRBJ2-1	CASSVRQGVNNEQFF
14	TRBV6-5	TRBJ2-7	CASSRLADSYEQYF
15	TRBV16	TRBJ1-1	CASSRTGQLHTEAFF
13	TRBV28	TRBJ1-5	CASSLVQGQPQHF
15	TRBV2	TRBJ2-1	CASTTGLAGVHEQFF
15	TRBV7-9	TRBJ1-2	CASTSRGIISYGYTF
14	TRBV27	TRBJ1-1	CASSLERRNTEAFF
14	TRBV27	TRBJ2-1	CASSSLWANNEQFF
14	TRBV21-1	TRBJ2-2	CASSALDCAGELFF
17	TRBV7-6	TRBJ1-3	CASSYTSGVYSGNTIYF